This is a list of T cell receptor beta chains from one sample in a study of response to subunit inactivated influenza vaccine. Via MiXCR, TCRdb re-called the RT-PCR reads, giving one row per CDR3 protein. The data show fewer than 550,000 distinct CDR3 sequences, about 25% seen once. Specimen: CD4+ T cells sorted from PBMCs, collected 5 to 6 days after vaccination. These TCRs come from a middle-aged man who received an inactivated influenza vaccine. Both conserved end residues are part of each CDR3. A D gene is named only where the DNA matches it firmly. Not all rows give a size; the values are once, few, many and, for expanded clones, a class.

clone size	V gene	D gene	J gene	CDR3 DNA	CDR3 protein
few	TRBV3-1	.	TRBJ1-5	TGTGCCAGCAGCCAAGATATTCTGGAACGACCCCAGCATTTT	CASSQDILERPQHF
.	TRBV12-3/TRBV12-4	.	TRBJ2-1	TGTGCCAGCAGTCAGGGGTCCGAATACAATGAGCAGTTCTTC	CASSQGSEYNEQFF
few	TRBV3-1	.	TRBJ1-1	TGTGCCAGCAGCCCCACGCGGGGAAGGGCTGAAGCTTTCTTT	CASSPTRGRAEAFF
.	TRBV29-1	.	TRBJ2-3	TGCAGCGTTGCCTTTTTCTGGAGCCCTAGCACAGATACGCAGTATTTT	CSVAFFWSPSTDTQYF
few	TRBV28	.	TRBJ2-3	TGTGCCAGCTCCCGGACCCCTGGAGCAGATACGCAGTATTTT	CASSRTPGADTQYF
.	TRBV2	.	TRBJ2-1	TGTGCCAGCAGCAGGGTGGGCAATGAGCAGTTCTTC	CASSRVGNEQFF
few	TRBV5-5	.	TRBJ2-7	TGTGCCAGCAGCCCCCCAGAAAACGAGCAGTACTTC	CASSPPENEQYF
.	TRBV4-3	TRBD2	TRBJ2-1	TGCGCCAGCAGCCGTAGCGGGGAATCCTACAATGAGCAGTCCTTC	CASSRSGESYNEQSF
.	TRBV10-3	TRBD1	TRBJ1-2	TGTGCCATCAGTGATCAGGGGGCGACCACCTTC	CAISDQGATTF
.	TRBV12-3/TRBV12-4	.	TRBJ2-3	TGTGCCAGCAGTTTTACGGCGGTCGGCGGTACGCAGTATTTT	CASSFTAVGGTQYF
few	TRBV7-9	.	TRBJ2-5	TGTGCCAGCAGCTTAAACGGAAAAGAGACCCAGTACTTC	CASSLNGKETQYF
few	TRBV5-1	TRBD2	TRBJ2-1	TGCGCCAGCAGCTTGAGGCTAGCGGGAGCCACCCCCCGAAATGAGCAGTTCTTC	CASSLRLAGATPRNEQFF
few	TRBV7-2	.	TRBJ1-6	TGTGCCAGCAGCTTACAGGACACTCTATCACCCCTCCACTTT	CASSLQDTLSPLHF
.	TRBV5-5	TRBD2	TRBJ2-3	TGTGCCAGCAGCTTGGGTCCCAGGACTAGCGGGGGCACAGATACGCAGTATTTT	CASSLGPRTSGGTDTQYF
few	TRBV4-3	.	TRBJ2-7	TGCGCCAGCAGCCAAGACGCATTCCTCCCCTACGAGCAGTACTTC	CASSQDAFLPYEQYF
few	TRBV5-1	.	TRBJ2-1	TGCGCCAGCAGCGGTACTAGTATGGTTTACAATGAGCAGTTCTTC	CASSGTSMVYNEQFF
few	TRBV15	.	TRBJ1-4	TGTGCCACCAGCAGGGCCCATGAAAAACTGTTTTTT	CATSRAHEKLFF
.	TRBV28	.	TRBJ1-4	TGTGCCAGCAGTTTGGTCAATGAAAAACTGTTTTTT	CASSLVNEKLFF
.	TRBV11-2	.	TRBJ1-5	TGTGCCAGCAGCTTTATCCGGTCCAGTAATCAGCCCCAGCATTTT	CASSFIRSSNQPQHF
.	TRBV7-2	.	TRBJ2-5	TGTGCCAGCAGCTTAGGCCCAGGACGGAATAGGAAAGAGACCCAGTACTTC	CASSLGPGRNRKETQYF
.	TRBV20-1	.	TRBJ2-7	TGCAGTGCTAGGCCCGGCGACTCCTACGAGCAGTACTTC	CSARPGDSYEQYF
few	TRBV7-9	.	TRBJ2-7	TGTGCCAGCAGCTTAGCGGCAGGGTCTACCTACGAGCAGTACTTC	CASSLAAGSTYEQYF
.	TRBV10-3	.	TRBJ1-1	TGTGCCATCAGTTATAAAGCTTTCTTT	CAISYKAFF
.	TRBV20-1	TRBD1	TRBJ1-1	TGCAGTGCGGGTGGGACAGACACCCCTAGGGGAGCTTTCTTT	CSAGGTDTPRGAFF
few	TRBV10-3	.	TRBJ1-4	TGTGCCATCAGTGAGTCTGTCGGGGGCCGCGGGGGAGAAAAACTGTTTTTT	CAISESVGGRGGEKLFF